What follows are 25 T cell receptor beta chains derived from one specimen sequenced in a study of blood T cell repertoires in COVID-19. Libraries were prepared by immunoSEQ multiplex PCR; TCRdb keeps only in-frame clonotypes and omits some of them. The table includes hundreds of thousands of clones, around nine tenths detected once. The sample comprised PBMCs or T cells enriched from blood (not recorded which). These receptors were taken from a man between 60 and 75 years old who had recovered from COVID-19.

The V call is TRBV28, the J call TRBJ2-3; 11 positions match TRBD2. The junction had 14 bases not matched to a gene; V was cut back by 7 bases and J by 2 bases. The germline V gene encodes CDR1 MDHEN and CDR2 SYDVKM. This CDR3 spans 18 amino acids. Here the CDR3 reads CASIPIGLAGGNTDTQYF. In nucleotides, the CDR3 is TGTGCCAGCATCCCAATAGGCCTAGCGGGGGGAAACACAGATACGCAGTATTTT.

This chain connects TRBV27 to TRBJ1-5; D gene unclear. The CDR3 sequence is 14 residues long. Germline V gene sequence: CDR1 MNHEY, CDR2 SMNVEV (reference sequence). Deletions cut 5 bases from V and 0 bases from J, with 8 bases between. The CDR3: CASSPRDSNQPQHF. CDR3 DNA: TGTGCCAGCAGTCCCCGAGATAGCAATCAGCCCCAGCATTTT.

The CDR3 spells CASSRGTVSYEQYF. CDR3 DNA: TGTGCCAGCAGCCGCGGGACAGTCTCCTACGAGCAGTACTTC. V usage is TRBV3-1 (or the pseudogene TRBV3-2) and J usage is TRBJ2-7; TRBD1 might be the D (7 bases). The CDR3 loop spans 14 amino acids. Germline CDR1 reads LGHDT; CDR2 reads YNNKEL (reference sequence). V was pared by 4 bases and J by 0 bases, with 10 bases between.

This sequence joins TRBV7-2 and TRBJ2-1; D ambiguous. The ends were cut back, 1 base at V and 7 bases at J, with 8 bases in the middle. There are 13 residues in the CDR3. CDR1 is SGHTA, CDR2 FQGNSA, per germline. Written as DNA, the CDR3 is TGTGCCAGCAGCTTAGGCCTCGGGAATGAGCAGTTCTTC. Protein: CASSLGLGNEQFF.

This chain uses TRBV4-1 with TRBJ2-2; tentative D call: TRBD1 (5 bases). CDR1 and CDR2 from the germline V gene are MGHRA and YSYEKL. This CDR3 has 15 residues. V was clipped by 5 bases and J by 4 bases, with 14 bases between them. The CDR3 loop reads CASSGWGQGTGELFF. DNA of the CDR3: TGCGCCAGCAGCGGTTGGGGCCAAGGCACCGGGGAGCTGTTTTTT.

This chain links TRBV6-5 with TRBJ1-4; 9 positions match TRBD1. V lost 6 bases to trimming and J lost 8 bases; unmatched junction nucleotides: 7. CDR3 length: 14 amino acids. Germline CDR1 reads MNHEY; CDR2 reads SVGAGI. CDR3 sequence (DNA): TGTGCCAGCAGGTCCGGGACAGGGAGCGAAAAACTGTTTTTT. It is translated as CASRSGTGSEKLFF.

This rearrangement joins TRBV19 to TRBJ1-1; D unclear. Germline V CDR1 and CDR2: LNHDA, SQIVND (reference sequence). CDR3 length: 12 residues. V lost 7 bases, J lost 1 base, and 7 bases lay in between. The CDR3 DNA reads as TGTGCCAGTATGGCCAGGAACACTGAAGCTTTCTTT. This sequence encodes CASMARNTEAFF.

J is TRBJ2-1 and V is TRBV10-3; a possible D gene is TRBD2 (6 bases). This CDR3 spans 16 amino acids. Trimming removed 0 bases at V and 0 bases at J, with 9 bases between. Germline V lookup: CDR1 ENHRY, CDR2 SYGVKD. DNA for the CDR3: TGTGCCATCAGTGAGTCGGATAGCGGCTCCTACAATGAGCAGTTCTTC. Translated: CAISESDSGSYNEQFF.

This chain connects TRBV15 to TRBJ1-6; no definite D call. V lost 1 base, J lost 5 bases, and 21 bases lay in between. The CDR3 spans 19 residues. Germline V gene data show CDR1 as LNHNV and CDR2 as YYDKDF (reference sequence). CDR3 in DNA: TGTGCCACCAGCAGAGTACCCCCGGTTTCCAAGCGACATAATTCACCCCTCCACTTT. This encodes CATSRVPPVSKRHNSPLHF.

The rearrangement joins TRBV28 to TRBJ1-2, with 9 bases lining up with TRBD1. Trimming cost V 8 bases and J 6 bases; bases outside gene matches: 4. The CDR3 sequence is 12 residues long. Germline lookup yields CDR1 MDHEN and CDR2 SYDVKM. CDR3 amino acids: CASRQGGDGYTF. The CDR3 DNA follows: TGTGCCAGCCGACAGGGGGGGGATGGCTACACCTTC.

This chain links TRBV5-1 with TRBJ2-7; D remains unclear. The length of the CDR3 is 14 residues. Germline values: CDR1 SGHRS, CDR2 YFSETQ. Trimming stripped 2 bases from V and 1 base from J, with 10 bases between. The CDR3 coding sequence is TGCGCCAGCAGCTTCAAGATAGAGTCCTACGAGCAGTACTTC. Its translation: CASSFKIESYEQYF.

This clone was counted a few times. The chain employs TRBV18 and TRBJ1-6; 8 bases align to TRBD1. The J segment lost 9 bases and the V segment lost 3 bases, leaving 4 bases of the junction unmatched. This CDR3 is 14 amino acids long. Germline CDR1 reads KGHSH; CDR2 reads LQKENI. The CDR3, as DNA: TGTGCCAGCTCACCGGACAGGGCGGCTTCACCCCTCCACTTT. Its protein is CASSPDRAASPLHF.

V is TRBV29-1 and J is TRBJ2-3; the match to TRBD1 covers 7 bases. The CDR3 has 13 residues. CDR1 and CDR2 from the germline V gene are SQVTM and ANQGSEA. The ends lost 4 bases at V and 3 bases at J; junction bases unmatched: 4. For the CDR3, the DNA is TGCAGCGTTGGTTCCAGGGGGACAGATACGCAGTATTTT. It translates to CSVGSRGTDTQYF.

This clone was seen a few times. The V and J genes are TRBV3-1 (or the pseudogene TRBV3-2) and TRBJ1-6, with D perhaps TRBD1 (6 bases). V lost 5 bases and J lost 8, with 19 bases in between. Germline CDR1 and CDR2: LGHDT and YNNKEL (reference sequence). This CDR3 is 16 amino acids long. The CDR3 DNA reads as TGTGCCAGCAGCGCGTCCGGGACATCGCGTTATTCACCCCTCCACTTT. It codes for CASSASGTSRYSPLHF.

The chain is built from TRBV19 and TRBJ1-5; D is unclear. The CDR3 is made up of 14 amino acids. V dropped 5 bases and J dropped 3 bases, with 11 bases sitting between them. Germline V lookup: CDR1 LNHDA, CDR2 SQIVND (reference sequence). The CDR3 is CASSQTRDNQPQHF. In DNA, the CDR3 is TGTGCCAGTAGTCAGACGAGGGACAATCAGCCCCAGCATTTT.

This chain connects TRBV7-9 to TRBJ2-2, with D hard to call. The CDR3 loop spans 12 amino acids. Trimming cost V 5 bases and J 6 bases, with 7 bases left between them. Germline CDR1 is SEHNR and CDR2 is FQNEAQ (reference sequence). The DNA of the CDR3 is TGTGCCAGCAGCGACTCCCCCGGGGAGCTGTTTTTT. This encodes CASSDSPGELFF.

This sequence joins TRBV7-2 and TRBJ1-2; D not resolved. This CDR3 contains 14 residues. V dropped 1 base and J dropped 6 bases, with 12 bases sitting between them. The germline V gene has CDR1 SGHTA and CDR2 FQGNSA. CDR3: CASSLGLRGNGYTF. The CDR3 DNA sequence: TGTGCCAGCAGCTTAGGGCTACGGGGAAATGGCTACACCTTC.

The chain couples TRBV7-9 to TRBJ2-7; a weak D match, TRBD1 (7 bases). V lost 1 base, J lost 2 bases, and 12 bases lay in between. The CDR3 extends over 15 amino acids. CDR1 SEHNR and CDR2 FQNEAQ come from the germline V gene (reference sequence). The CDR3 reads CASSLGAGGTYEQYF. CDR3 DNA: TGTGCCAGCAGCTTAGGGGCAGGGGGGACCTACGAGCAGTACTTC.

The chain couples TRBV5-1 to TRBJ1-2; unclear D gene. The CDR3 has 13 amino acids. V dropped 4 bases and J dropped 5 bases, with 12 bases sitting between them. Germline values: CDR1 SGHRS, CDR2 YFSETQ. CDR3 region: CASSGNGGYGYTF. The CDR3 region has the DNA TGCGCCAGCAGCGGAAACGGCGGGTATGGCTACACCTTC.

This clone turned up a few times. The chain employs TRBV6-2 or TRBV6-3 and TRBJ2-7; TRBD2 agrees at 8 bases. After removal of 6 bases from V and 3 bases from J, the junction contained 16 bases not matched to a gene. The CDR3 consists of 17 residues. Germline-derived CDR1 and CDR2 are MNHEY and SVGEGT. The CDR3 DNA reads TGTGCCAGCAGCTGGGGAAGGGCGGGAGGCCGGGACTACGAGCAGTACTTC. The encoded protein is CASSWGRAGGRDYEQYF.

J is TRBJ1-5 and V is TRBV19, with 9 bases that match TRBD1. J was trimmed by 7 bases and V by 5 bases; bases with no gene match: 9. This CDR3 is built from 15 residues. Germline values: CDR1 LNHDA, CDR2 SQIVND (reference sequence). CDR3 DNA: TGTGCCAGTAGTCCCCCCCGGGACAGGGTACAGCCCCAGCATTTT. This codes for CASSPPRDRVQPQHF.

V gene TRBV19 combines with J gene TRBJ2-1, with 7 bases that match TRBD1. Germline lookup yields CDR1 LNHDA and CDR2 SQIVND (reference sequence). Losses at the gene ends were 4 bases for V and 4 bases for J; bases not matched to a gene: 4. The CDR3 has 14 amino acids. In DNA, the CDR3 is TGTGCCAGTAGTACCAACAGGGGATACAATGAGCAGTTCTTC. Translating it yields CASSTNRGYNEQFF.

The rearrangement uses TRBV19 and TRBJ2-3; D perhaps matches TRBD1 (5 bases). The V gene lost 4 bases and the J gene lost 2 bases, with 10 bases spanning the gap. Looked up from germline, CDR1 is LNHDA and CDR2 is SQIVND (reference sequence). This CDR3 has 14 amino acids. The CDR3 DNA follows: TGTGCCAGTAGTAGACAGCAAGCCACAGATACGCAGTATTTT. As protein: CASSRQQATDTQYF. Complete variable domain (other parts from reference TRBV19 and TRBJ2-3): DGGITQSPKYLFRKEGQNVTLSCEQNLNHDAMYWYRQDPGQGLRLIYYSQIVNDFQKGDIAEGYSVSREKKESFPLTVTSAQKNPTAFYLCASSRQQATDTQYFGPGTRLTVL.

J is TRBJ1-2 and V is TRBV5-1; D perhaps matches TRBD1 (5 bases). The CDR3 extends over 21 amino acids. Trimming left V 6 bases short and J 4 bases short, with 37 bases between. Germline V gene data show CDR1 as SGHRS and CDR2 as YFSETQ. CDR3 region: CASKGTSGGRDGAGVFYGYTF. The CDR3 coding sequence is TGCGCCAGCAAGGGGACCTCGGGAGGGCGCGACGGCGCCGGTGTCTTCTATGGCTACACCTTC.

The chain links TRBV4-1 to TRBJ1-2; D uncertain. Germline CDR1 reads MGHRA; CDR2 reads YSYEKL. CDR3 size: 14 residues. V dropped 4 bases and J dropped 5 bases, with 14 bases sitting between them. The CDR3, as DNA: TGCGCCAGCAGCCGACGTACCGGGAGGTATGGCTACACCTTC. It codes for CASSRRTGRYGYTF.